The 25 T cell receptor beta chains given below trace back to one sample, sequenced in a study of T cell responses to AZD1222 COVID-19 vaccine (dated by TCRdb to the early 2020s). Taken with the paper, the label for time point translates to: about 28 days (+/-7) after the second vaccine dose. The treatment or condition label for this specimen denotes: meningococcal conjugate vaccine given as trial control. Library prep was done by the immunoSEQ multiplex PCR assay. The source is immuneACCESS, and TCRdb retained only in-frame sequences with V and J called. Part of the clones is not carried over; for the studies checked, unresolved V genes explain less than half of this, and the remainder is unexplained. Recorded for this sample are 75,000 to 95,000 clones; around 88% of them occurred a single time. The ten largest clonotypes hold approximately 11% of the sample. The source material was peripheral blood, sampled 28 days after the second dose of the MenACWY control vaccine. The origin of the receptors is an adult who received the MenACWY meningococcal vaccine as a control.

The chain carries TRBV6-5 and TRBJ2-2; possible D gene TRBD2, 5 bases. Germline CDR1 reads MNHEY; CDR2 reads SVGAGI. CDR3 length: 15 residues. V shed 6 bases and J shed 3 bases, with 14 bases lying between them. CDR3 nucleotides: TGTGCCAGCAGCTTTACCAGCGGATACACCGGGGAGCTGTTTTTT. Its translation is CASSFTSGYTGELFF.

This clone turned up a few times. For the CDR3, the DNA is TGTGCCAGTAAGTCGACAGGGAGTTTCACTGAAGCTTTCTTT. It codes for CASKSTGSFTEAFF. The chain carries TRBV19 and TRBJ1-1, with TRBD1 matching over 7 bases. This CDR3 is built from 14 residues. J lost 4 bases, V lost 7 bases, and 9 bases had no gene match. CDR1 is LNHDA and CDR2 is SQIVND in the germline V gene (reference sequence).

The chain recombines TRBV3-1 (or the pseudogene TRBV3-2) with TRBJ1-1; D is undetermined. The CDR3 is 13 amino acids. V was pared by 0 bases and J by 7 bases, with 9 bases between. CDR1 and CDR2 from the germline V gene are LGHDT and YNNKEL (reference sequence). The CDR3: CASSQERRGEAFF. For the CDR3, the DNA is TGTGCCAGCAGCCAAGAGCGACGGGGTGAAGCTTTCTTT.

The rearrangement joins TRBV3-1 (or the pseudogene TRBV3-2) to TRBJ2-7, with a tentative D call TRBD2 (7 bases). V shed 8 bases and J shed 1 base, with 15 bases lying between them. CDR3 length: 14 residues. Germline V gives CDR1 LGHDT, CDR2 YNNKEL (reference sequence). The CDR3 here is CASQEGGYSYEQYF. The CDR3 DNA follows: TGTGCCAGCCAAGAGGGGGGGTATTCCTACGAGCAGTACTTC.

The CDR3 protein is CATRRGGSNTEAFF. For the CDR3, the DNA is TGTGCCACCAGGCGGGGGGGGTCCAACACTGAAGCTTTCTTT. The J gene is TRBJ1-1, the V gene TRBV15, with D possibly TRBD1 on 5 matching bases. The germline gives CDR1 LNHNV, CDR2 YYDKDF (reference sequence). The germline V and J ends were trimmed by 6 bases and 2 bases, with 13 bases remaining between them. The length of the CDR3 is 14 residues. Using reference TRBV15 and TRBJ1-1 for the parts outside the CDR3, the full variable domain is DAMVIQNPRYQVTQFGKPVTLSCSQTLNHNVMYWYQQKSSQAPKLLFHYYDKDFNNEADTPDNFQSRRPNTSFCFLDIRSPGLGDTAMYLCATRRGGSNTEAFFGQGTRLTVV.

This chain joins TRBV25-1 and TRBJ1-6; tentative D call: TRBD1 (6 bases). Deletions cut 2 bases from V and 8 bases from J, with 13 bases between. This CDR3 has 15 amino acids. Germline values: CDR1 MGHDK, CDR2 SYGVNS. CDR3 protein: CASSEHREDHSPLHF. The CDR3 bases are TGTGCCAGCAGTGAACACAGGGAGGATCATTCACCCCTCCACTTT.

The CDR3 loop reads CASSELGTRNEQFF. The CDR3 DNA reads TGTGCCAGCAGTGAATTGGGAACTCGGAATGAGCAGTTCTTC. This chain connects TRBV25-1 to TRBJ2-1; unclear D gene. This CDR3 region has 14 residues. The V gene's germline CDR1 is MGHDK and CDR2 SYGVNS. Deletions cut 1 base from V and 7 bases from J, with 11 bases between.

This chain joins TRBV30 and TRBJ1-4, with D tentatively TRBD1 (5 bases). The germline gives CDR1 GTSNPN, CDR2 SVGIG (reference sequence). Trimming stripped 1 base from V and 2 bases from J, with 8 bases between. The CDR3 is made up of 14 amino acids. Here the CDR3 DNA reads TGTGCCTGGAGTGCCCGGGGGACTAATGAAAAACTGTTTTTT. It specifies CAWSARGTNEKLFF. Filled out from reference TRBV30 and TRBJ1-4, the complete variable domain reads SQTIHQWPATLVQPVGSPLSLECTVEGTSNPNLYWYRQAAGRGLQLLFYSVGIGQISSEVPQNLSASRPQDRQFILSSKKLLLSDSGFYLCAWSARGTNEKLFFGSGTQLSVL.

This chain uses TRBV5-1 with TRBJ2-2; TRBD2 is a possible D gene (5 bases). The CDR3 has 15 residues. Trimming removed 4 bases from V and 0 bases from J, with 10 bases in between. Germline CDR1 SGHRS, CDR2 YFSETQ. The CDR3 protein is CASSSGNANTGELFF. Written as DNA, the CDR3 is TGCGCCAGCAGCAGCGGAAACGCGAACACCGGGGAGCTGTTTTTT.

The chain has TRBV5-6 and TRBJ2-1; perhaps TRBD1 as D (5 bases). The germline gives CDR1 SGHDT, CDR2 YYEEEE. V was shortened by 0 bases and J by 8 bases, with 6 bases between the two germline ends. The CDR3 loop spans 12 amino acids. The CDR3 nucleotides are TGTGCCAGCAGCTTGGGACAGCATGAGCAGTTCTTC. It translates to CASSLGQHEQFF.

V and J are TRBV30 and TRBJ2-1; the D gene is possibly TRBD2 (5 bases). With 2 bases removed from V and 8 bases from J, the gap between germline ends came to 16 bases. This CDR3 is 14 amino acids long. Per the germline V gene, CDR1 is GTSNPN and CDR2 is SVGIG (reference sequence). The CDR3 DNA reads as TGTGCCTGGAGTTCGGGGAGCGCGTTCGATGAGCAGTTCTTC. Translated: CAWSSGSAFDEQFF.

The J gene is TRBJ2-7, the V gene TRBV9; 8 bases are a match to TRBD1. CDR3 length: 16 amino acids. V was clipped by 2 bases and J by 2 bases; unmatched bases: 9. Germline lookup yields CDR1 SGDLS and CDR2 YYNGEE. The CDR3 sequence: CASSVTQGAYPYEQYF. As DNA, the CDR3 is TGTGCCAGCAGCGTTACGCAGGGGGCTTACCCCTACGAGCAGTACTTC.

This clone was seen more than once but under ten times. The V call is TRBV7-9, the J call TRBJ1-5, with 7 nucleotides matching TRBD1. Germline assignment: CDR1 SEHNR and CDR2 FQNEAQ (reference sequence). J was trimmed by 2 bases and V by 4 bases; bases with no gene match: 5. The CDR3 has 15 residues. DNA of the CDR3: TGTGCCAGCAGCTCAACAGGGGTGGGCAATCAGCCCCAGCATTTT. Amino acid sequence: CASSSTGVGNQPQHF.

The rearrangement links TRBV4-1 to TRBJ2-5; D not resolved. CDR3 size: 16 residues. The germline V and J ends were trimmed by 4 bases and 5 bases, with 20 bases remaining between them. From germline, CDR1 is MGHRA and CDR2 YSYEKL. The DNA for the CDR3 is TGCGCCAGCAGCCCCCAGGTGGGTGGCCCGTACGAGACCCAGTACTTC. This translates into CASSPQVGGPYETQYF.

The gene calls are TRBV5-1 and TRBJ1-6; 12 bases agree with TRBD1. The CDR3 has 15 residues. V dropped 4 bases and J dropped 7; count of bases not matched to a gene: 3. Germline loops: CDR1 SGHRS, CDR2 YFSETQ. The DNA of the CDR3 is TGCGCCAGCAGCCCGGGACAGGGGGCGAATTCACCCCTCCACTTT. This gives the protein CASSPGQGANSPLHF.

The gene calls are TRBV2 and TRBJ2-1, with 8 positions matching TRBD1. This CDR3 contains 13 residues. The V gene end was trimmed by 7 bases and the J gene end by 8 bases; junction bases not matched to a gene: 7. Germline V gene data show CDR1 as SNHLY and CDR2 as FYNNEI. The CDR3 loop reads CASIRDRGDEQFF. In DNA form, the CDR3 reads TGTGCCAGCATCCGTGACAGGGGTGATGAGCAGTTCTTC.

The chain carries TRBV4-2 and TRBJ2-7; 7 nucleotides align to TRBD1. V lost 3 bases and J lost 6; bases outside the gene matches: 8. The CDR3 has 14 residues. The germline V gene encodes CDR1 LGHNA and CDR2 YNFKEQ. CDR3 sequence: CASSHTKQGSEQYF. CDR3 nucleotide sequence: TGTGCCAGCAGCCATACGAAACAGGGGAGCGAGCAGTACTTC.

The chain recombines TRBV29-1 with TRBJ2-2; possible D gene TRBD2, 6 bases. V lost 5 bases and J 5 bases, leaving 12 bases between the germline ends. CDR3 size: 13 residues. From germline, CDR1 is SQVTM and CDR2 ANQGSEA. The CDR3 DNA reads as TGCAGCGTTCGGAGGGTTGGTACCGGGGAGCTGTTTTTT. Its protein is CSVRRVGTGELFF.

This chain links TRBV11-2 with TRBJ1-4; 7 positions match TRBD1. With V trimmed by 5 bases and J by 7 bases, 7 bases remained unmatched. This CDR3 spans 14 amino acids. The germline V gene has CDR1 SGHAT and CDR2 FQNNGV. In nucleotides, the CDR3 is TGTGCCAGCAGCCCAACAGGGGCGGGTGAAAAACTGTTTTTT. Translation gives CASSPTGAGEKLFF.

The V gene is TRBV4-1, the J gene TRBJ1-1, with D tentatively TRBD1 (5 bases). The CDR3 has 15 residues. V dropped 1 base and J dropped 1 base, with 10 bases sitting between them. Looked up from germline, CDR1 is MGHRA and CDR2 is YSYEKL. CDR3 coding DNA: TGCGCCAGCAGCCAAGGCCCCCAGGGGAACACTGAAGCTTTCTTT. This gives the protein CASSQGPQGNTEAFF.

This clone was seen a handful of times. The J gene is TRBJ2-1, the V gene TRBV2; 7 nucleotides match TRBD1. The CDR3 spans 15 residues. V was clipped by 2 bases and J by 8 bases; unmatched bases: 9. Germline V gene lookup returns CDR1 SNHLY and CDR2 FYNNEI. CDR3 DNA: TGTGCCAGCAGTGAAAGGATGACAGGGATCTATGAGCAGTTCTTC. It codes for CASSERMTGIYEQFF.

The CDR3 here is CASSHHPSQRVGEAKNIQYF. The CDR3 DNA sequence: TGTGCCAGCAGTCACCACCCCTCGCAGCGGGTTGGAGAAGCCAAAAACATTCAGTACTTC. The chain is built from TRBV6-6 and TRBJ2-4; perhaps TRBD2 as D (6 bases). This CDR3 is 20 amino acids long. The germline V and J ends were trimmed by 5 bases and 0 bases, with 26 bases remaining between them. CDR1 MNHNY and CDR2 SVGAGI come from the germline V gene (reference sequence).

V and J are TRBV5-6 and TRBJ1-2; D call uncertain. The CDR3 is 12 amino acids. The germline gives CDR1 SGHDT, CDR2 YYEEEE. The V end was cut by 0 bases, the J end by 2 bases, with 2 bases between. The CDR3: CASSLENYGYTF. In nucleotides, the CDR3 is TGTGCCAGCAGCTTGGAGAACTATGGCTACACCTTC. Variable domain in full (rest from reference TRBV5-6 and TRBJ1-2): DAGVTQSPTHLIKTRGQQVTLRCSPKSGHDTVSWYQQALGQGPQFIFQYYEEEERQRGNFPDRFSGHQFPNYSSELNVNALLLGDSALYLCASSLENYGYTFGSGTRLTVV.

J is TRBJ1-6 and V is TRBV19, with unresolved D. Germline loops: CDR1 LNHDA, CDR2 SQIVND (reference sequence). The CDR3 runs to 16 residues. V lost 2 bases, J lost 0 bases, and 8 bases lay in between. The CDR3 nucleotides are TGTGCCAGTAGTATATCGAGTGTCTCCTATAATTCACCCCTCCACTTT. It codes for CASSISSVSYNSPLHF.

CDR3 nucleotide sequence: TGTGCCAGCACCACGGGGGCCTACTCACCCCTCCACTTT. Its protein product is CASTTGAYSPLHF. V is TRBV2 and J is TRBJ1-6; possibly TRBD1 for D (6 bases). The CDR3 runs to 13 residues. Germline CDR1 reads SNHLY; CDR2 reads FYNNEI. Between the trimmed V and J ends, which lost 7 bases and 10 bases, there was a span of 14 bases.